These 2 T cell receptor beta chains were sequenced from one sample in a study of blood T cell repertoires in COVID-19. Sequencing used immunoSEQ multiplex PCR; TCRdb keeps in-frame clones, though not all of them. The sample has 100,000 or so clones, roughly 87% seen once; the top ten hold roughly 7.4%. The sample consisted of peripheral blood. The receptors shown here come from a man aged 25-40 years in a cohort sampled during active COVID-19.

V usage is TRBV18 and J usage is TRBJ2-7; perhaps TRBD1 as D (5 bases). This CDR3 has 17 amino acids. In germline, CDR1 is KGHSH, CDR2 LQKENI. The ends were cut back, 2 bases at V and 0 bases at J, with 17 bases in the middle. The CDR3 nucleotides read TGTGCCAGCTCACCATTGGCCGACAGCTTGTTCTCCTACGAGCAGTACTTC. This sequence encodes CASSPLADSLFSYEQYF.

This clone was seen a handful of times. The chain carries TRBV5-1 and TRBJ1-6; D perhaps matches TRBD1 (5 bases). The CDR3 has 14 amino acids. With 4 bases removed from V and 5 bases from J, the gap between germline ends came to 10 bases. Germline values: CDR1 SGHRS, CDR2 YFSETQ. The DNA of the CDR3 is TGCGCCAGCAGCGTGGGACTCAATAATTCACCCCTCCACTTT. Residues: CASSVGLNNSPLHF.